Shown below are 18 T cell receptor beta chains from a single sample sequenced in a study of shared clonotypes between healthy human individuals. Some clones are missing from TCRdb's copy, which holds only in-frame ones; the method was immunoSEQ multiplex PCR. The sample consists of over 750,000 clones, about 96% of them appearing once. The naive CD8 subset, CD45RO-negative cells positively selected for CCR7, excluded terminally differentiated effector memory CD45RA+ cells. The sample taken for sequencing was naive CD8+ T cells sorted from blood. The origin of the receptors is a man aged 30 to 45 in good health.

The chain couples TRBV4-1 to TRBJ2-2; D gene ambiguous. Germline V gives CDR1 MGHRA, CDR2 YSYEKL. The CDR3 totals 12 residues. V was shortened by 4 bases and J by 7 bases, with 7 bases between the two germline ends. The CDR3 sequence is CASSPRLGELFF. CDR3 in DNA: TGCGCCAGCAGCCCTAGGCTCGGGGAGCTGTTTTTT.

The chain employs TRBV6-4 and TRBJ2-2; D assignment may be TRBD1 or TRBD2 (5 bases each). V shed 4 bases and J shed 2 bases, with 14 bases lying between them. The CDR3 extends over 16 amino acids. Germline V gene lookup returns CDR1 MRHNA and CDR2 SNTAGT. In DNA, the CDR3 is TGTGCCAGCAGTGGCTCGGGGACGGTCAACACCGGGGAGCTGTTTTTT. This translates into CASSGSGTVNTGELFF.

Concerning this clone: It is unclear where the CDR3 begins or ends on the DNA, so no DNA is shown, and the CDR3 is as TCRdb lists it. The V gene is TRBV5-4, the J gene TRBJ1-2; TRBD1 is the table's D call, not checked against the DNA. Germline lookup yields CDR1 SGHNT and CDR2 YYREEE (reference sequence). Counting both end residues, the CDR3 totals 14 amino acids. The CDR3 reads CASSLGQTFGAGSF.

This sequence joins TRBV15 and TRBJ2-2, with TRBD2 identical over 13 bases. The CDR3 runs 19 residues. Trimming cost V 2 bases and J 3 bases; bases outside gene matches: 9. CDR1 is LNHNV, CDR2 YYDKDF, per germline (reference sequence). CDR3: CATSRNPKLAGGDTGELFF. The CDR3 DNA is TGTGCCACCAGCAGAAACCCAAAACTAGCGGGAGGGGACACCGGGGAGCTGTTTTTT.

J is TRBJ1-3 and V is TRBV28; weak D call: TRBD1 (6 bases). CDR3 size: 16 residues. The V and J ends lost 3 bases and 0 bases respectively, with 12 bases between them. From germline, CDR1 is MDHEN and CDR2 SYDVKM. The CDR3 loop is CASSFGGYFSGNTIYF. DNA for the CDR3: TGTGCCAGCAGTTTTGGGGGCTATTTCTCTGGAAACACCATATATTTT.

The genes are TRBV9 and TRBJ2-1; D is possibly TRBD2 (5 bases). Trimming pared 4 bases from V and 9 bases from J, leaving 8 bases between. The CDR3 is 11 residues long. Germline V gene lookup returns CDR1 SGDLS and CDR2 YYNGEE. Here the CDR3 DNA reads TGTGCCAGCAGCCCCGGAGGTGAGCAGTTCTTC. Its translation is CASSPGGEQFF.

The chain has TRBV5-5 and TRBJ2-2; no clear D. The length of the CDR3 is 12 residues. Germline values: CDR1 SGHKS, CDR2 YYEKEE (reference sequence). V was clipped by 4 bases and J by 6 bases, with 7 bases between them. This CDR3 reads CASSPTAGELFF. CDR3 sequence (DNA): TGTGCCAGCAGCCCCACAGCCGGGGAGCTGTTTTTT.

This chain joins TRBV7-9 and TRBJ2-7; D is perhaps TRBD2 (5 bases). CDR3 size: 14 residues. The V end lost 3 bases, the J end lost 4 bases, and 13 bases lay between the germline ends. Germline CDR1 and CDR2: SEHNR and FQNEAQ (reference sequence). The CDR3 is CASSFSAGTYEQYF. The CDR3 bases are TGTGCCAGCAGCTTCAGCGCGGGTACTTACGAGCAGTACTTC.

The chain employs TRBV21-1 and TRBJ1-5. TRBV21-1 is an annotated pseudogene. The CDR3 sequence is 15 residues long. The CDR3 here is CASSEPQDSNQPQHF. CDR3 nucleotides: TGTGCCAGCAGCGAGCCTCAAGATAGCAATCAGCCCCAGCATTTT.

The chain couples TRBV27 to TRBJ2-7, with 8 bases lining up with TRBD2. This CDR3 spans 13 amino acids. Germline assignment: CDR1 MNHEY and CDR2 SMNVEV (reference sequence). V lost 5 bases, J lost 6 bases, and 6 bases stayed unmatched. For the CDR3, the DNA is TGTGCCAGCAGTCCCGGACTAGCAATCGAGCAGTACTTC. Amino acid sequence: CASSPGLAIEQYF.

The chain couples TRBV14 to TRBJ2-1; 15 bases fit TRBD2. Losses at the gene ends were 4 bases for V and 9 bases for J; bases not matched to a gene: 4. The CDR3 spans 15 residues. Germline V gene lookup returns CDR1 SGHDN and CDR2 FVKESK. This CDR3 reads CASSRTSGRAFEQFF. CDR3 bases: TGTGCCAGCAGCCGGACTAGCGGGAGGGCCTTTGAGCAGTTCTTC.

The CDR3 loop is CASSELRTSREQYF. The CDR3 DNA reads TGCGCCAGCAGTGAGTTGAGGACTAGTAGGGAGCAGTACTTC. V and J are TRBV10-2 and TRBJ2-7, with 7 positions matching TRBD2. V shed 1 base, J shed 7 bases, and the junction held 7 bases outside the gene matches. This CDR3 contains 14 residues. The germline V gene has CDR1 WSHSY and CDR2 SAAADI.

Only one count was recorded for this clone. The chain uses TRBV7-9 and TRBJ2-7; no reliable D call. The germline CDR1 and CDR2 sequences are SEHNR and FQNEAQ (reference sequence). V lost 4 bases to trimming and J lost 2 bases, with 9 bases between them. The CDR3 contains 13 residues. CDR3 DNA sequence: TGTGCCAGCAGCTGGCCAAGCACCTACGAGCAGTACTTC. This sequence encodes CASSWPSTYEQYF.

This chain connects TRBV9 to TRBJ2-7; D gene uncertain. Germline V gene data show CDR1 as SGDLS and CDR2 as YYNGEE. The V end lost 4 bases, the J end lost 5 bases, and 16 bases lay between the germline ends. The CDR3 runs 14 residues. The CDR3 DNA reads TGTGCCAGCAGCCCAATTTCTCTGGACCACGAGCAGTACTTC. It codes for CASSPISLDHEQYF.

In its sample, this clone was seen once. Other DNA sequences from this sample encode an identical CDR3 as well. The V call is TRBV27, the J call TRBJ2-7, with D hard to call. The CDR3 spans 11 residues. Germline V gives CDR1 MNHEY, CDR2 SMNVEV (reference sequence). V lost 4 bases and J lost 4, with 5 bases in between. DNA for the CDR3: TGTGCCAGCAGTTCGTCTTACGAGCAGTACTTC. This gives the protein CASSSSYEQYF.

V usage is TRBV19 and J usage is TRBJ2-7; D unclear. This CDR3 has 14 amino acids. The germline CDR1 and CDR2 sequences are LNHDA and SQIVND (reference sequence). Between the trimmed V and J ends, which lost 4 bases and 1 base, there was a span of 11 bases. The CDR3 sequence: CASSTHAASYEQYF. DNA of the CDR3: TGTGCCAGTAGTACTCATGCCGCATCCTACGAGCAGTACTTC.

V usage is TRBV7-7 and J usage is TRBJ2-3; tentatively, D is TRBD1 or TRBD2 (5 bases each). This CDR3 has 13 amino acids. CDR1 is SSHAT, CDR2 FNYEAQ, per germline (reference sequence). Deletions cut 5 bases from V and 6 bases from J, with 12 bases between. CDR3 sequence (DNA): TGTGCCAGCAGCCCCGACTGGGGGGATACGCAGTATTTT. This gives the protein CASSPDWGDTQYF.

This chain connects TRBV9 to TRBJ1-2; weak D call: TRBD1 (5 bases). The V and J ends lost 4 bases and 4 bases respectively, with 14 bases between them. The CDR3 covers 14 residues. Germline CDR1 reads SGDLS; CDR2 reads YYNGEE. CDR3 loop: CASSPGGGIYGYTF. The CDR3 DNA reads as TGTGCCAGCAGCCCCGGCGGGGGGATCTATGGCTACACCTTC. The whole variable domain, remainder taken from reference TRBV9 and TRBJ1-2, is DSGVTQTPKHLITATGQRVTLRCSPRSGDLSVYWYQQSLDQGLQFLIQYYNGEERAKGNILERFSAQQFPDLHSELNLSSLELGDSALYFCASSPGGGIYGYTFGSGTRLTVV.